One sample yielded the 8 T cell receptor beta chains listed below, sequenced in a study of response to subunit inactivated influenza vaccine. From the RT-PCR reads, TCRdb called clonotypes with MiXCR, one entry per CDR3 protein. This table has around 520,000 distinct CDR3 sequences, roughly 27% appearing once. Specimen: CD4+ T cells sorted from PBMCs, collected around 5 days after vaccination. The source is a man aged 50-59 years who received an inactivated influenza vaccine.

The chain uses TRBV5-1 and TRBJ2-2, with D perhaps being TRBD1 or TRBD2 (5 bases each). The CDR3 length is 16 residues. Germline lookup yields CDR1 SGHRS and CDR2 YFSETQ. V lost 2 bases and J lost 4, with 15 bases in between. Here the CDR3 DNA reads TGCGCCAGCAGCTTAGAATGGGGGATTGGCACCGGGGAGCTGTTTTTT. Translating it yields CASSLEWGIGTGELFF.

This clonotype was detected a few times. The chain has TRBV4-3 and TRBJ1-6, with 7 bases that match TRBD1. Per germline, CDR1 LGHNA and CDR2 YSLEER. The CDR3 loop spans 18 amino acids. J gave up 0 bases and V 5 bases, and 10 bases lay outside the gene matches. CDR3 sequence (DNA): TGCGCCAGCAGCACAGGGGAGACACTTCGCTCCTATAATTCACCCCTCCACTTT. Translation gives CASSTGETLRSYNSPLHF.

The chain carries TRBV5-5 and TRBJ2-5; 8 bases fit TRBD1. V lost 3 bases and J lost 5; bases outside the gene matches: 6. The CDR3 has 14 amino acids. Looked up from germline, CDR1 is SGHKS and CDR2 is YYEKEE (reference sequence). CDR3 residues: CASSSTGVMETQYF. The CDR3 coding sequence is TGTGCCAGCAGCTCGACAGGGGTAATGGAGACCCAGTACTTC.

The J gene is TRBJ2-3, the V gene TRBV10-3; TRBD1 is a possible D gene (6 bases). With 0 bases removed from V and 3 bases from J, the gap between germline ends came to 13 bases. Germline CDR1 ENHRY, CDR2 SYGVKD. The CDR3 has 16 residues. This CDR3 is CAISESELGTTDTQYF. CDR3 nucleotides: TGTGCCATCAGTGAGTCGGAACTAGGGACAACAGATACGCAGTATTTT.

This clonotype appeared a few times. This chain links TRBV4-2 with TRBJ2-3; possibly TRBD1 for D (8 bases). The CDR3 is made up of 18 amino acids. The V and J ends lost 3 bases and 1 base respectively, with 20 bases between them. Germline V gene sequence: CDR1 LGHNA, CDR2 YNFKEQ. CDR3 DNA sequence: TGTGCCAGCAGCCACGCCACCAGGACAGGGAGGGGCACAGATACGCAGTATTTT. It yields the protein CASSHATRTGRGTDTQYF.

This clonotype was observed a few times. J is TRBJ2-7 and V is TRBV12-3 or TRBV12-4, with D unclear. The germline V and J ends were trimmed by 1 base and 0 bases, with 7 bases remaining between them. The length of the CDR3 is 14 residues. In DNA form, the CDR3 reads TGTGCCAGCAGTTTAGGGTGGAGCTCCTACGAGCAGTACTTC. This gives the protein CASSLGWSSYEQYF.

In this sample, this clonotype turned up a few times. The CDR3 protein is CASSFGTGNNEQFF. The CDR3 coding sequence is TGTGCCAGCAGCTTCGGGACAGGGAACAATGAGCAGTTCTTC. The gene calls are TRBV7-2 and TRBJ2-1; 9 bases align to TRBD1. The CDR3 is made up of 14 amino acids. The germline gives CDR1 SGHTA, CDR2 FQGNSA. The V and J ends lost 3 bases and 5 bases, in that order; junction bases with no gene match: 2.

This clonotype was found many times. The rearrangement links TRBV7-9 to TRBJ2-1, with TRBD2 matching 9 bases. Germline V gene lookup returns CDR1 SEHNR and CDR2 FQNEAQ (reference sequence). Trimming at V came to 6 bases and at J to 6 bases, leaving 9 bases not matched to a gene. The CDR3 sequence is 15 residues long. CDR3 amino acids: CASRPGLALGNEQFF. In DNA, the CDR3 is TGTGCCAGCAGACCGGGACTAGCACTTGGCAATGAGCAGTTCTTC.